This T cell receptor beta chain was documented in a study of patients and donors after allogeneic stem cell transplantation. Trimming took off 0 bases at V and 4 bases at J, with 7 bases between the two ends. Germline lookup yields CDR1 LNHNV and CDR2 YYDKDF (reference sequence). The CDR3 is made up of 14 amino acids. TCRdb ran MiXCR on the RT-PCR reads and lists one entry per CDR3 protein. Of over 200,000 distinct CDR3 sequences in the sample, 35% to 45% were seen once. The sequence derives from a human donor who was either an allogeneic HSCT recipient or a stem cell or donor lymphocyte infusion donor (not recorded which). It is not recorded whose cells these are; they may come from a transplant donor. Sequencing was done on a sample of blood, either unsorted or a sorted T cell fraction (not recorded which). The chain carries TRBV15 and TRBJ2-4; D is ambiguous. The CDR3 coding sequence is TGTGCCACCAGCAGAGATCCTTATAAAAACATTCAGTACTTC. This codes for CATSRDPYKNIQYF.